This T cell receptor beta chain came from a study of tumor and adjacent non-tumor tissue in lung cancer. A modified ARM-PCR protocol with three rounds of nested PCR amplified TCRbeta. In TCRdb, the multiplex PCR reads were re-called with MiXCR into one record per CDR3 protein. The table includes around 40,000 distinct CDR3 sequences, 60% detected once. The CDR3 runs 14 residues. Germline V CDR1 and CDR2: MNHNY, SVGAGI (reference sequence). V was clipped by 3 bases and J by 2 bases, with 9 bases between them. This sample's RNA came from whole unsorted tissue. Distant lung tissue was collected more than 3 cm away from the tumor edge.

What was sequenced was distant non-tumor lung tissue. V usage is TRBV6-6 and J usage is TRBJ2-3, with no clear D. This receptor was obtained from a man in his fifties or sixties with non-small cell lung cancer. CDR3 loop: CASSYWNSTDTQYF. The CDR3 coding sequence is TGTGCCAGCAGTTATTGGAACTCCACAGATACGCAGTATTTT.